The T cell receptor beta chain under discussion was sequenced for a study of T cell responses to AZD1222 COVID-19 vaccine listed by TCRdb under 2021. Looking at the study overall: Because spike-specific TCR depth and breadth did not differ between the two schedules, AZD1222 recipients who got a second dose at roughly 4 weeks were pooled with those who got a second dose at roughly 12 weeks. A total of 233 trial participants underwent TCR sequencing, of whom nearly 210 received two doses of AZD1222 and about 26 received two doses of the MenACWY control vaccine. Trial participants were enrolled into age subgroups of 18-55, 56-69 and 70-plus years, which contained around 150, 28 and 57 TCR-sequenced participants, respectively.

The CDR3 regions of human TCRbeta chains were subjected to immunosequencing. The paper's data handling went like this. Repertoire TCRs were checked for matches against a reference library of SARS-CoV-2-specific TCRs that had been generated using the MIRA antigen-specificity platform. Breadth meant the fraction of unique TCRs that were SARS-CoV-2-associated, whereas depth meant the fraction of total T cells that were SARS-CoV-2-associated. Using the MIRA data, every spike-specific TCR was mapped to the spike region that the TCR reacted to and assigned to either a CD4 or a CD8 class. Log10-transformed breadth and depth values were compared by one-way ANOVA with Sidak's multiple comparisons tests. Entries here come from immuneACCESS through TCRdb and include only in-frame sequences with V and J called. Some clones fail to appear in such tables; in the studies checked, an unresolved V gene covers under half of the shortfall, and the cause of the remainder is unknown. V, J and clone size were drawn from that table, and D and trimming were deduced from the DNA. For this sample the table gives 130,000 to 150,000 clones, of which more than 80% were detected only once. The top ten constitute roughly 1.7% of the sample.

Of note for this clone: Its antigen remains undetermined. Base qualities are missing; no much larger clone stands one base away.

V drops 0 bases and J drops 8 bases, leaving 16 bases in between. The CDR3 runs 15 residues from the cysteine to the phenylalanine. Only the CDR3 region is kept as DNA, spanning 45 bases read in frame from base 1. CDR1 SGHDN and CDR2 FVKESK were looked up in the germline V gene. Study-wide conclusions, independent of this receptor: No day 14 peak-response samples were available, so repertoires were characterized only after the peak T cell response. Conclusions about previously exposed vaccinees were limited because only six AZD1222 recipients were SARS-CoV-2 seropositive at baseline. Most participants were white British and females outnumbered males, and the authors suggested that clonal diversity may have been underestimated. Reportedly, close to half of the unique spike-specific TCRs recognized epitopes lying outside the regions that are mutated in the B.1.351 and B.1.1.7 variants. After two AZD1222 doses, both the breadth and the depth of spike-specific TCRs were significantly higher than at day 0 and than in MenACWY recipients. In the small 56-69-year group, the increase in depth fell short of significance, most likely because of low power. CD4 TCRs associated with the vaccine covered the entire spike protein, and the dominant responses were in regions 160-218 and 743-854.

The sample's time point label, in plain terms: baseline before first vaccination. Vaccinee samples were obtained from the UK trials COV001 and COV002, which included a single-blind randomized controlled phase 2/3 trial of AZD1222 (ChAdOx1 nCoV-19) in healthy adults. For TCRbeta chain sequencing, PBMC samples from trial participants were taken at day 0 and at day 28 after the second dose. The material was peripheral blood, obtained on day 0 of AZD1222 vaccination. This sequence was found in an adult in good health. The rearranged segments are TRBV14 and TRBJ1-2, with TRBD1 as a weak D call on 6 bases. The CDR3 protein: CASSQDRHREEGYTF. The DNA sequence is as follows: TGTGCCAGCAGCCAAGATCGGCACAGGGAGGAAGGCTACACCTTC.